The 9 T cell receptor beta chains presented below share a single source sample, sequenced in a study of blood T cell repertoires in COVID-19. Method: immunoSEQ multiplex PCR; TCRdb's copy keeps in-frame clones and lacks some. The table shows 84,000 or so clones, with around 85% occurring only once. Material for sequencing was peripheral blood. The source is a man aged 55-75 years with acute or convalescent COVID-19.

J is TRBJ2-5 and V is TRBV5-1, with 9 bases aligning to TRBD1. The CDR3 covers 17 residues. V lost 0 bases, J lost 0 bases, and 6 bases stayed unmatched. The V gene's germline CDR1 is SGHRS and CDR2 YFSETQ. Here the CDR3 DNA reads TGCGCCAGCAGCTTGGGCGGGACAGGGCGGTACCAAGAGACCCAGTACTTC. It yields the protein CASSLGGTGRYQETQYF.

This clone was counted a single time. The rearrangement links TRBV5-4 to TRBJ1-5; D may be TRBD1 (5 bases). V was clipped by 4 bases and J by 7 bases, with 15 bases between them. This CDR3 comprises 14 residues. Germline CDR1 SGHNT, CDR2 YYREEE (reference sequence). The CDR3 DNA follows: TGTGCCAGCAGCCGGGACGGCGGGAGGCAGCCCCAGCATTTT. It is translated as CASSRDGGRQPQHF.

The chain joins TRBV7-9 to TRBJ1-5, with 8 bases that match TRBD1. The CDR3 totals 13 residues. V shed 11 bases, J shed 2 bases, and the junction held 5 bases outside the gene matches. Germline CDR1 SEHNR, CDR2 FQNEAQ (reference sequence). The CDR3 sequence is CASQGVGNQPQHF. CDR3 in DNA: TGTGCCTCACAGGGGGTGGGCAATCAGCCCCAGCATTTT.

The V gene is TRBV2, the J gene TRBJ1-4; 7 nucleotides align to TRBD1. The CDR3 is 14 residues long. The J segment lost 0 bases and the V segment lost 6 bases, leaving 1 base of the junction unmatched. Looked up from germline, CDR1 is SNHLY and CDR2 is FYNNEI. The CDR3 nucleotides read TGTGCCAGCAGCAGGGGGTCAACTAATGAAAAACTGTTTTTT. It yields the protein CASSRGSTNEKLFF.

This clone showed up just once. The chain is built from TRBV30 and TRBJ2-2, with 10 bases fitting TRBD1. Germline V gene data show CDR1 as GTSNPN and CDR2 as SVGIG (reference sequence). V lost 3 bases, J lost 0 bases, and 10 bases stayed unmatched. This CDR3 comprises 18 residues. CDR3 sequence (DNA): TGTGCCTGGAGACGAGACAGGGGGCGAAGGACGAACACCGGGGAGCTGTTTTTT. As protein: CAWRRDRGRRTNTGELFF.

This rearrangement joins TRBV6-5 to TRBJ2-7, with D perhaps matching TRBD1 (6 bases). CDR1 MNHEY and CDR2 SVGAGI come from the germline V gene. The CDR3 runs to 13 residues. V lost 5 bases and J lost 2, with 10 bases in between. CDR3 DNA: TGTGCCAGCAGTCCAGGGGACACCTACGAGCAGTACTTC. This translates into CASSPGDTYEQYF.

This clone has a handful of counts. J is TRBJ2-1 and V is TRBV5-6, with D possibly matching TRBD1 (6 bases). This CDR3 contains 16 residues. Germline V gives CDR1 SGHDT, CDR2 YYEEEE. V was shortened by 3 bases and J by 4 bases, with 17 bases between the two germline ends. CDR3 protein: CASSSPGEHLYNEQFF. CDR3 DNA: TGTGCCAGCAGCTCCCCAGGGGAGCACCTTTACAATGAGCAGTTCTTC.

This clone was counted once. The chain is built from TRBV4-2 and TRBJ2-3; 8 positions agree with TRBD2. The CDR3 loop spans 15 amino acids. The V segment lost 3 bases and the J segment 2 bases; nucleotides outside the gene matches: 4. Germline CDR1 reads LGHNA; CDR2 reads YNFKEQ. CDR3: CASSQGTRPTDTQYF. The CDR3 DNA is TGTGCCAGCAGCCAGGGGACTAGGCCCACAGATACGCAGTATTTT.

This chain connects TRBV7-8 to TRBJ2-7; weak D call: TRBD2 (5 bases). Germline V CDR1 and CDR2: SGHVS, FQNEAQ. The ends were cut back, 3 bases at V and 6 bases at J, with 12 bases in the middle. The CDR3 length is 13 residues. In DNA, the CDR3 is TGTGCCAGCAGCTTCCGGACTGCGGGCGAGCAGTACTTC. Protein sequence: CASSFRTAGEQYF.